The entry that follows covers one T cell receptor (beta chain) sequence. Its antigen is undetermined. 60 Vbeta and 13 Jbeta primers were used in PCR. Profiling relied on immunoSEQ multiplex PCR, and the TCRdb table lists in-frame clones only, not all of them. This table lists 170,000 or so clones. The sample belongs to a study of cytomegalovirus exposure and HLA in healthy donors. Study conclusions and caveats: A list of 164 TCR beta chains associated with cytomegalovirus was given.

The CDR3 has 15 amino acids. CDR1 is SGHDN and CDR2 is FVKESK in the germline V gene. V lost 1 base to trimming and J lost 4 bases, with 14 bases between them. The V gene is TRBV14, the J gene TRBJ2-7, with D uncertain. Specimen: PBMCs. The receptor was isolated from a man aged 25-45 years in good health and CMV-seronegative. The CDR3 sequence is CASSQGYTPVYEQYF. The CDR3 bases are TGTGCCAGCAGCCAAGGTTATACTCCCGTATACGAGCAGTACTTC.